The 26 T cell receptor beta chains in this list originate from one sample, sequenced in a study of PD-1 blockade in classical Hodgkin lymphoma. The time point is: cycle 4 day 1 (C4D1), after 5 to 7 weeks of nivolumab. In every patient, relapse followed autologous stem cell transplantation, while exposure to brentuximab vedotin differed. Generated by immunoSEQ multiplex PCR, the TCRdb table keeps only in-frame clones and is missing some. The sample includes tens of thousands of clones, around 90% of them seen just once. The source was peripheral blood mononuclear cells (PBMCs), collected before the fourth cycle of nivolumab. The receptors originated from a human donor with classical Hodgkin lymphoma.

The chain uses TRBV30 and TRBJ1-2; no definite D call. The CDR3 is made up of 13 amino acids. CDR1 is GTSNPN, CDR2 SVGIG, per germline (reference sequence). V dropped 5 bases and J dropped 5 bases, with 15 bases sitting between them. This CDR3 is CAWFGRRNYGYTF. The DNA of the CDR3 is TGTGCCTGGTTCGGGCGGAGGAATTATGGCTACACCTTC.

The rearrangement joins TRBV4-1 to TRBJ1-6, with 7 bases that match TRBD1. V lost 4 bases to trimming and J lost 9 bases; unmatched junction nucleotides: 9. The CDR3 runs 15 residues. Germline CDR1 is MGHRA and CDR2 is YSYEKL. In DNA, the CDR3 is TGCGCCAGCAGCCCGGACAGGATGGGGCCTTCACCCCTCCACTTT. As protein: CASSPDRMGPSPLHF.

This clone came up once. The gene calls are TRBV5-1 and TRBJ2-7; possible D gene TRBD1, 6 bases. CDR1 SGHRS and CDR2 YFSETQ come from the germline V gene. The CDR3 is made up of 14 amino acids. With 1 base removed from V and 6 bases from J, the gap between germline ends came to 14 bases. This CDR3 reads CASSLRSDRIEQYF. The CDR3 DNA reads as TGCGCCAGCAGCTTGCGTAGCGACAGGATCGAGCAGTACTTC. The whole variable domain, remainder taken from reference TRBV5-1 and TRBJ2-7, is KAGVTQTPRYLIKTRGQQVTLSCSPISGHRSVSWYQQTPGQGLQFLFEYFSETQRNKGNFPGRFSGRQFSNSRSEMNVSTLELGDSALYLCASSLRSDRIEQYFGPGTRLTVT.

This clone was detected once. This rearrangement joins TRBV28 to TRBJ2-7; TRBD1 agrees at 8 bases. V gave up 10 bases and J gave up 2 bases; unmatched junction bases: 10. The CDR3 loop spans 14 amino acids. Germline CDR1 is MDHEN and CDR2 is SYDVKM. The CDR3 DNA is TGTGCCACCTGTAGAGGACAGGGAGCCTACGAGCAGTACTTC. This codes for CATCRGQGAYEQYF.

V and J are TRBV2 and TRBJ2-6, with 12 bases fitting TRBD2. CDR1 and CDR2 from the germline V gene are SNHLY and FYNNEI. J gave up 0 bases and V 10 bases, and 7 bases lay outside the gene matches. The CDR3 length is 17 residues. The CDR3 sequence: CANGLAGRYSGANVLTF. The CDR3 nucleotides read TGTGCCAATGGACTAGCGGGACGGTACTCTGGGGCCAACGTCCTGACTTTC.

The genes are TRBV5-1 and TRBJ1-2; D might be TRBD1 (5 bases). The CDR3 is 16 residues long. V shed 4 bases and J shed 0 bases, with 16 bases lying between them. Germline CDR1 reads SGHRS; CDR2 reads YFSETQ. In nucleotides, the CDR3 is TGCGCCAGCAGCCTTGAATCAGGGCGATCTAACTATGGCTACACCTTC. Translating it yields CASSLESGRSNYGYTF.

The V call is TRBV10-3, the J call TRBJ1-1, with D possibly matching TRBD1 (5 bases). CDR1 and CDR2 from the germline V gene are ENHRY and SYGVKD. V was pared by 5 bases and J by 4 bases, with 11 bases between. The CDR3 runs to 13 residues. The DNA for the CDR3 is TGTGCCATCAGTCGACAGAGAAGCACTGAAGCTTTCTTT. Protein product: CAISRQRSTEAFF.

CDR3 sequence (DNA): TGTGCCAGCTCACTAGGGGGCGCGAACACTGAAGCTTTCTTT. Encoded protein: CASSLGGANTEAFF. V gene TRBV18 combines with J gene TRBJ1-1; 7 bases fit TRBD1. With V trimmed by 4 bases and J by 1 base, 3 bases remained unmatched. Per the germline V gene, CDR1 is KGHSH and CDR2 is LQKENI. The CDR3 spans 14 residues.

The chain uses TRBV4-1 and TRBJ1-3; D might be TRBD1 (6 bases). Germline lookup yields CDR1 MGHRA and CDR2 YSYEKL. V lost 0 bases and J lost 1, with 16 bases in between. The CDR3 runs 18 residues. CDR3: CASSQDGRGALSGNTIYF. The DNA for the CDR3 is TGCGCCAGCAGCCAAGATGGTCGGGGGGCCCTGTCTGGAAACACCATATATTTT.

This clone was found once. This sequence joins TRBV19 and TRBJ2-5; 9 bases fit TRBD1. The germline CDR1 and CDR2 sequences are LNHDA and SQIVND (reference sequence). There are 14 residues in the CDR3. V lost 4 bases to trimming and J lost 11 bases; unmatched junction nucleotides: 11. In DNA form, the CDR3 reads TGTGCCAGTAGTACTTCCGGGACAGGGAGTGAGCAGTACTTC. This translates into CASSTSGTGSEQYF.

This clone was observed a single time. The genes are TRBV6-1 and TRBJ1-4, with no clear D. The CDR3 runs to 16 residues. Trimming took off 0 bases at V and 5 bases at J, with 13 bases between the two ends. CDR1 is MNHNS, CDR2 SASEGT, per germline. The chain's CDR3 is CASSEALGSGNEKLFF. CDR3 sequence (DNA): TGTGCCAGCAGTGAAGCGCTAGGGTCGGGGAATGAAAAACTGTTTTTT.

This chain joins TRBV21-1 and TRBJ2-4; the D call TRBD1 from the table was never checked on the DNA. TRBV21-1 is an annotated pseudogene. CDR3 length: 16 amino acids. CDR3: CASSIGQGGKKNIQYF. Here the CDR3 DNA reads TGTGCCAGCAGCATAGGACAGGGTGGTAAGAAAAACATTCAGTACTTC.

The V and J genes are TRBV7-9 and TRBJ2-5; 9 bases align to TRBD2. The CDR3 covers 15 residues. The germline V gene has CDR1 SEHNR and CDR2 FQNEAQ (reference sequence). V was pared by 3 bases and J by 2 bases, with 4 bases of the junction left unmatched. The CDR3: CASSLLAGGQETQYF. The CDR3 DNA is TGTGCCAGCAGCTTGCTTGCGGGAGGGCAAGAGACCCAGTACTTC.

V and J are TRBV9 and TRBJ1-6; D might be TRBD1 (6 bases). Germline CDR1 SGDLS, CDR2 YYNGEE. The ends were cut back, 2 bases at V and 7 bases at J, with 19 bases in the middle. The CDR3 extends over 17 amino acids. CDR3 DNA sequence: TGTGCCAGCAGCGTGGGGGCACCGGGACAAGGGAATTCACCCCTCCACTTT. Amino acids: CASSVGAPGQGNSPLHF.

The chain recombines TRBV14 with TRBJ2-2, with D unresolved. Between the trimmed V and J ends, which lost 3 bases and 5 bases, there was a span of 10 bases. Germline V gene lookup returns CDR1 SGHDN and CDR2 FVKESK. This CDR3 comprises 14 residues. The CDR3 DNA is TGTGCCAGCAGCCAGTTCTCGTTGACCGGGGAGCTGTTTTTT. Amino acid sequence: CASSQFSLTGELFF.

The rearrangement links TRBV11-2 to TRBJ1-2; 7 bases align to TRBD1. The CDR3 covers 13 residues. Germline values: CDR1 SGHAT, CDR2 FQNNGV. V lost 4 bases and J lost 8; bases outside the gene matches: 7. CDR3 residues: CASSYQTGWGYTF. The CDR3 DNA reads as TGTGCCAGCAGCTATCAGACAGGGTGGGGCTACACCTTC.

This clone was seen once. The rearrangement uses TRBV2 and TRBJ1-2; a weak D match, TRBD1 (6 bases). Germline V gene data show CDR1 as SNHLY and CDR2 as FYNNEI. The CDR3 has 13 residues. CDR3 coding DNA: TGTGCGTCCGGGGGGCTTGATAACTATGGCTACACCTTC. Translated, it gives CASGGLDNYGYTF.

This clone was recorded only once. The V call is TRBV5-6, the J call TRBJ2-1, with 10 positions matching TRBD2. Per germline, CDR1 SGHDT and CDR2 YYEEEE. V shed 4 bases, J shed 5 bases, and the junction held 15 bases outside the gene matches. The length of the CDR3 is 18 residues. The CDR3 loop reads CASSTGVGRTSGDNEQFF. In DNA, the CDR3 is TGTGCCAGCAGCACGGGTGTCGGTCGTACTAGCGGGGACAATGAGCAGTTCTTC. Full variable domain (rest looked up from reference TRBV5-6 and TRBJ2-1): DAGVTQSPTHLIKTRGQQVTLRCSPKSGHDTVSWYQQALGQGPQFIFQYYEEEERQRGNFPDRFSGHQFPNYSSELNVNALLLGDSALYLCASSTGVGRTSGDNEQFFGPGTRLTVL.

This clone was detected only a few times. CDR3 protein: CASSLAPVSTDTQYF. CDR3 nucleotides: TGTGCCAGCAGCTTAGCGCCTGTCAGCACAGATACGCAGTATTTT. The chain carries TRBV7-6 and TRBJ2-3; D is unclear. CDR1 and CDR2 from the germline V gene are SGHVS and FNYEAQ. The CDR3 is 15 amino acids. Trimming shortened V by 0 bases and J by 0 bases, and 7 bases separated the two germline ends.

The gene calls are TRBV6-5 and TRBJ1-2, with 9 bases that match TRBD1. The length of the CDR3 is 14 residues. With V trimmed by 6 bases and J by 10 bases, 12 bases remained unmatched. CDR1 is MNHEY and CDR2 is SVGAGI in the germline V gene. The CDR3, as DNA: TGTGCCAGCAGATTGGGACAGGGAAAATTTGCCTACACCTTC. Translation gives CASRLGQGKFAYTF.

About this clone itself: At one boundary the junction diverges from the germline segment, which might be a read error. The chain links TRBV7-7 to TRBJ2-5, with a possible D match to TRBD2 (6 bases). The CDR3 loop spans 15 amino acids. Germline values: CDR1 SSHAT, CDR2 FNYEAQ (reference sequence). CDR3 region: CASSPGTGGQETQYF. CDR3 DNA: TGTGCTAGCAGCCCTGGGACCGGGGGCCAAGAGACCCAGTACTTC. Supplemented by reference TRBV7-7 and TRBJ2-5, the full variable domain reads GAGVSQSPRYKVTKRGQDVTLRCDPISSHATLYWYQQALGQGPEFLTYFNYEAQPDKSGLPSDRFSAERPEGSISTLTIQRTEQRDSAMYRCASSPGTGGQETQYFGPGTRLLVL.

This chain connects TRBV28 to TRBJ2-5; a possible D gene is TRBD2 (6 bases). Germline V gene lookup returns CDR1 MDHEN and CDR2 SYDVKM. Trimming left V 3 bases short and J 0 bases short, with 17 bases between. The CDR3 is made up of 17 amino acids. In DNA, the CDR3 is TGTGCCAGCAGTTTGGAGGGCCCGGACCTTTACCAAGAGACCCAGTACTTC. Translation: CASSLEGPDLYQETQYF. Full variable domain (missing parts from reference TRBV28 and TRBJ2-5): DVKVTQSSRYLVKRTGEKVFLECVQDMDHENMFWYRQDPGLGLRLIYFSYDVKMKEKGDIPEGYSVSREKKERFSLILESASTNQTSMYLCASSLEGPDLYQETQYFGPGTRLLVL.

The V and J genes are TRBV19 and TRBJ1-3; TRBD1 might be the D (5 bases). CDR1 is LNHDA, CDR2 SQIVND, per germline (reference sequence). V gave up 9 bases and J gave up 1 base, with 10 bases separating them. The CDR3 totals 13 residues. CDR3 loop: CASNQGSGNTIYF. CDR3 in DNA: TGTGCCAGCAACCAGGGTTCTGGAAACACCATATATTTT.

The chain employs TRBV10-3 and TRBJ2-1; 11 bases are shared with TRBD2. Germline values: CDR1 ENHRY, CDR2 SYGVKD. The CDR3 runs to 16 residues. V trimming: 7 bases; J trimming: 4 bases; junction bases outside the gene matches: 9. For the CDR3, the DNA is TGTGCCATCAATCGGAATCTAGCGGGAGGATACAATGAGCAGTTCTTC. This codes for CAINRNLAGGYNEQFF.

The chain uses TRBV10-3 and TRBJ2-1, with D possibly being TRBD1 or TRBD2 (5 bases each). V lost 10 bases to trimming and J lost 5 bases, with 18 bases between them. This CDR3 is built from 14 residues. CDR1 and CDR2 (germline): ENHRY, SYGVKD. CDR3: CASIGTLLNNEQFF. The CDR3 DNA is TGTGCCAGCATAGGGACCCTACTGAACAATGAGCAGTTCTTC.

The chain couples TRBV19 to TRBJ2-6; D remains unclear. Trimming pared 9 bases from V and 8 bases from J, leaving 11 bases between. Germline V CDR1 and CDR2: LNHDA, SQIVND (reference sequence). The CDR3 covers 12 residues. CDR3 residues: CASTTGSNVLTF. In DNA form, the CDR3 reads TGTGCCAGCACTACCGGGTCCAACGTCCTGACTTTC.